These 27 T cell receptor beta chains share one sample of origin, sequenced in a study of blood T cells in healthy people across ages (dated by TCRdb to 2015 to 2017). Receptor amplification or capture employed 5' RACE. Instrument used: Illumina HiSeq 2500. A second roughly 6 to 11 cycle PCR used a sample-barcoded 5' primer and a J-beta primer mix. TCRdb passed the public sequencing reads through fastp at Q25 and MiXCR, retaining productive beta sequences. Records with the same CDR3 protein are collapsed into one entry carrying the most frequent genes and DNA. A total of about 830,000 distinct CDR3 sequences appear in this sample, 58% of them only once. Roughly 22% of the sample belongs to the ten largest clones. The sequenced sample consisted of blood. The source is a man younger than 45 in good health.

The V and J genes are TRBV20-1 and TRBJ1-4; tentative D call: TRBD1 (5 bases). The CDR3 covers 14 residues. V was cut by 1 base and J by 8 bases, with 14 bases left in between. Germline lookup yields CDR1 DFQATT and CDR2 SNEGSKA (reference sequence). The CDR3 DNA follows: TGCAGTGCTAGAGTGGTTGGGGCGGGAGAAAAACTGTTTTTT. Its translation: CSARVVGAGEKLFF.

V usage is TRBV20-1 and J usage is TRBJ1-5; tentative D call: TRBD1 (6 bases). Trimming stripped 4 bases from V and 8 bases from J, with 18 bases between. The germline V gene encodes CDR1 DFQATT and CDR2 SNEGSKA (reference sequence). The CDR3 contains 14 residues. Here the CDR3 DNA reads TGCAGTGCTACCCCTTCAGGGGATCTTGAGCCCCAGCATTTT. Translated: CSATPSGDLEPQHF.

This clonotype was observed once. The rearrangement joins TRBV5-6 to TRBJ2-7, with D tentatively TRBD1 (5 bases). The end of the DNA fits TRBJ2-5 better, so the J call may be wrong. CDR1 is SGHDT, CDR2 YYEEEE, per germline. The CDR3 runs to 14 residues. DNA of the CDR3: TGTGCCAGCAGCTGGGGCCCAGTGCGACAGACCCAGTACTTC. It encodes CASSWGPVRQTQYF.

This chain links TRBV5-5 with TRBJ1-2, with TRBD1 as a possible D gene (5 bases). Germline V gene sequence: CDR1 SGHKS, CDR2 YYEKEE (reference sequence). This CDR3 has 14 residues. Trimming pared 0 bases from V and 8 bases from J, leaving 14 bases between. The CDR3 here is CASSLDSATGGYTF. The CDR3 region has the DNA TGTGCCAGCAGCTTGGATTCGGCCACAGGAGGCTACACCTTC.

This clonotype was detected only a few times. DNA for the CDR3: TGTGCCACCAGTCCCGGGACAGGGCCCACAGATACGCAGTATTTT. This sequence encodes CATSPGTGPTDTQYF. The chain is built from TRBV24-1 and TRBJ2-3, with 9 bases matching TRBD1. Germline V gene lookup returns CDR1 KGHDR and CDR2 SFDVKD. V lost 6 bases to trimming and J lost 2 bases; unmatched junction nucleotides: 5. The CDR3 runs 15 residues.

Worth noting for this clonotype: This clone may be a read error of a much larger clone one base away. V and J are TRBV7-3 and TRBJ1-1; D might be TRBD1 (6 bases). The CDR3 is 17 residues long. The germline V gene encodes CDR1 SGHTA and CDR2 FQGTGA. The germline V and J ends were trimmed by 5 bases and 4 bases, with 23 bases remaining between them. The CDR3 is CASSPGTGARGATEAFF. CDR3 in DNA: TGTGCCAGCAGCCCAGGGACGGGGGCAAGGGGGGCCACTGAAGCTTTCTTT. Based on the CDR3 plus reference TRBV7-3 and TRBJ1-1, the full variable domain is GAGVSQTPSNKVTEKGKYVELRCDPISGHTALYWYRQSLGQGPEFLIYFQGTGAADDSGLPNDRFFAVRPEGSVSTLKIQRTERGDSAVYLCASSPGTGARGATEAFFGQGTRLTVV.

The chain joins TRBV25-1 to TRBJ1-5; D uncertain. The CDR3 runs to 13 residues. V lost 1 base and J 6 bases, leaving 7 bases between the germline ends. Looked up from germline, CDR1 is MGHDK and CDR2 is SYGVNS. The CDR3 DNA is TGTGCCAGCAGTGAATCCTGGGGTCAGCCCCAGCATTTT. Its translation: CASSESWGQPQHF.

The chain joins TRBV29-1 to TRBJ2-1; TRBD2 matches 7 bases. V lost 6 bases, J lost 4 bases, and 12 bases stayed unmatched. The CDR3 is made up of 15 amino acids. CDR1 and CDR2 from the germline V gene are SQVTM and ANQGSEA. The CDR3 loop reads CSVTFGTKGYNEQFF. The DNA of the CDR3 is TGCAGCGTCACTTTTGGGACTAAGGGTTACAATGAGCAGTTCTTC.

The chain links TRBV12-3 or TRBV12-4 to TRBJ2-5; weak D call: TRBD1 (5 bases). The CDR3 runs to 16 residues. Trimming pared 5 bases from V and 5 bases from J, leaving 21 bases between. The CDR3 sequence: CASSTLTEKAVETQYF. DNA of the CDR3: TGTGCCAGCAGTACTCTGACAGAAAAGGCAGTGGAGACCCAGTACTTC.

The sample holds a few counts of this clonotype. A much larger clone differs from this one at a single base, so this may be a read error. V usage is TRBV28 and J usage is TRBJ2-7; the D gene is possibly TRBD1 (5 bases). The length of the CDR3 is 14 residues. The germline V gene encodes CDR1 MDHEN and CDR2 SYDVKM. The germline V and J ends were trimmed by 5 bases and 4 bases, with 15 bases remaining between them. The CDR3 loop is CASSPPWHRYEQYF. CDR3 DNA: TGTGCCAGCAGTCCTCCGTGGCACAGGTACGAGCAGTACTTC.

This clonotype was counted only a few times. The genes are TRBV12-5 and TRBJ2-1; 7 bases agree with TRBD1. There are 15 residues in the CDR3. The germline V gene encodes CDR1 LGHNT and CDR2 FRNRAP. The V segment lost 1 base and the J segment 3 bases; nucleotides outside the gene matches: 3. CDR3 in DNA: TGTGCTAGTGGTTTGGGTACAGGGGACTACAATGAGCAGTTCTTC. It encodes CASGLGTGDYNEQFF.

In its sample, this clonotype was seen a few times. This chain joins TRBV5-6 and TRBJ2-1, with a tentative D call TRBD1 (5 bases). The germline gives CDR1 SGHDT, CDR2 YYEEEE. The length of the CDR3 is 13 residues. Trimming pared 4 bases from V and 6 bases from J, leaving 11 bases between. In DNA form, the CDR3 reads TGTGCCAGCAGCCGTGACAGATCCAATGAGCAGTTCTTC. Its protein product is CASSRDRSNEQFF.

The CDR3 nucleotides read TGCAGTGCTAGAGATTCACAGGGGGCCTACGAGCAGTACTTC. It codes for CSARDSQGAYEQYF. The V gene is TRBV20-1, the J gene TRBJ2-4, with 8 bases fitting TRBD1. The DNA end is a closer match to TRBJ2-7, so the J assignment may be wrong. Germline CDR1 reads DFQATT; CDR2 reads SNEGSKA (reference sequence). CDR3 length: 14 amino acids.

The genes are TRBV5-1 and TRBJ2-7; no clear D gene. Trimming pared 5 bases from V and 2 bases from J, leaving 11 bases between. Germline CDR1 and CDR2: SGHRS and YFSETQ. CDR3 length: 13 residues. The CDR3 region is CASRSDGPYEQYF. The CDR3 region has the DNA TGCGCCAGCAGGTCCGACGGGCCCTACGAGCAGTACTTC.

The chain employs TRBV3-1 and TRBJ2-7; D gene uncertain. Trimming left V 1 base short and J 1 base short, with 11 bases between. The CDR3 is made up of 15 amino acids. Per the germline V gene, CDR1 is LGHDT and CDR2 is YNNKEL (reference sequence). The CDR3 DNA sequence: TGTGCCAGCAGCCAAGTTCCTAGAGCATCCTACGAGCAGTACTTC. Translated, it gives CASSQVPRASYEQYF.

The chain couples TRBV3-1 to TRBJ2-7; D uncertain. CDR1 is LGHDT, CDR2 YNNKEL, per germline (reference sequence). V was shortened by 4 bases and J by 5 bases, with 15 bases between the two germline ends. This CDR3 is 14 amino acids long. The CDR3 spells CASSLAGMADEQYF. CDR3 bases: TGTGCCAGCAGCCTCGCCGGAATGGCAGACGAGCAGTACTTC.

V is TRBV6-4 and J is TRBJ2-3, with D perhaps TRBD1 or TRBD2 (5 bases each). Per germline, CDR1 MRHNA and CDR2 SNTAGT. The CDR3 consists of 19 residues. V dropped 8 bases and J dropped 0 bases, with 27 bases sitting between them. CDR3 in amino acids: CASSREGPRGRISTDTQYF. Here the CDR3 DNA reads TGTGCCAGCTCACGAGAGGGGCCCCGGGGTCGGATTAGCACAGATACGCAGTATTTT.

The rearrangement uses TRBV12-3 or TRBV12-4 and TRBJ1-5; D is ambiguous. The CDR3 sequence is 16 residues long. V was pared by 5 bases and J by 4 bases, with 18 bases between. The CDR3 spells CASSPGLSGRNQPQHF. DNA for the CDR3: TGTGCCAGCAGTCCTGGACTTTCCGGTAGGAATCAGCCCCAGCATTTT.

Points on this clonotype: A read error may produce the germline difference seen at one junction end. The chain carries TRBV7-2 and TRBJ2-7; the match to TRBD2 covers 10 bases. The CDR3 has 14 residues. Germline V gives CDR1 SGHTA, CDR2 FQGNSA. The CDR3 nucleotides are TGTGACAGCAGCTTTAGCGGGGGGAGGGGAGAGCAGTACTTC. Its protein is CDSSFSGGRGEQYF.

J is TRBJ2-1 and V is TRBV12-3 or TRBV12-4; D not resolved. This CDR3 spans 16 amino acids. The V end was cut by 2 bases, the J end by 0 bases, with 11 bases between. The CDR3 nucleotides read TGTGCCAGCAGTTTACTCGCGAAAGGCTCCTACAATGAGCAGTTCTTC. This gives the protein CASSLLAKGSYNEQFF.

This chain connects TRBV3-1 to TRBJ1-4, with 7 bases lining up with TRBD1. The CDR3 runs 17 residues. Trimming removed 0 bases from V and 5 bases from J; junction bases left unmatched: 9. CDR1 is LGHDT and CDR2 is YNNKEL in the germline V gene (reference sequence). CDR3 nucleotides: TGTGCCAGCAGCCAAGACCCAAGGACAGGAACGAATGAAAAACTGTTTTTT. It yields the protein CASSQDPRTGTNEKLFF.

This chain uses TRBV9 with TRBJ2-7; 9 bases agree with TRBD2. Germline V gives CDR1 SGDLS, CDR2 YYNGEE. J lost 3 bases, V lost 0 bases, and 4 bases had no gene match. The CDR3 length is 15 residues. The CDR3 bases are TGTGCCAGCAGCGTAGCCGCTAGCGGGGTCTACGAGCAGTACTTC. Protein: CASSVAASGVYEQYF.

This clonotype was detected many times. This chain joins TRBV20-1 and TRBJ2-4, with TRBD2 matching over 7 bases. The CDR3 totals 14 residues. Unmatched junction bases numbered 7, after V lost 0 bases and J lost 8 bases. The germline CDR1 and CDR2 sequences are DFQATT and SNEGSKA (reference sequence). The CDR3 here is CSARDSGGKDIQYF. The CDR3 bases are TGCAGTGCTAGAGATTCGGGGGGAAAAGACATTCAGTACTTC.

The genes are TRBV6-5 and TRBJ2-5; D possibly corresponds to TRBD1 (5 bases). Gene TRBJ2-7 matches the end of the DNA better, so the J call may be wrong. CDR1 and CDR2 from the germline V gene are MNHEY and SVGAGI. There are 14 residues in the CDR3. The CDR3 is CASSDRQHLGEQYF. CDR3 nucleotides: TGTGCCAGCAGTGACAGACAACACCTCGGCGAGCAGTACTTC.

With regard to this clonotype: Because the CDR3's place on the DNA is in doubt, the DNA is left out and the CDR3 is given as listed by TCRdb. V gene TRBV28 combines with J gene TRBJ1-2. The V gene's germline CDR1 is MDHEN and CDR2 SYDVKM. The CDR3 spans 14 residues, counting both ends. The CDR3 region is CATSSDSTIYGCTF.

The CDR3 loop reads CSAPDRVASDTQYF. The CDR3 region has the DNA TGCAGTGCCCCCGATAGAGTAGCGAGTGATACGCAGTATTTT. The rearrangement joins TRBV20-1 to TRBJ2-3; a possible D gene is TRBD2 (5 bases). The CDR3 runs to 14 residues. Trimming cost V 6 bases and J 6 bases, with 19 bases left between them. Germline CDR1 and CDR2: DFQATT and SNEGSKA (reference sequence).

V gene TRBV3-1 combines with J gene TRBJ2-5; D is uncertain. The germline CDR1 and CDR2 sequences are LGHDT and YNNKEL (reference sequence). The V end was cut by 4 bases, the J end by 5 bases, with 11 bases between. There are 13 residues in the CDR3. As DNA, the CDR3 is TGTGCCAGCAGCCCCCCCGATGGGGAGACCCAGTACTTC. This translates into CASSPPDGETQYF.